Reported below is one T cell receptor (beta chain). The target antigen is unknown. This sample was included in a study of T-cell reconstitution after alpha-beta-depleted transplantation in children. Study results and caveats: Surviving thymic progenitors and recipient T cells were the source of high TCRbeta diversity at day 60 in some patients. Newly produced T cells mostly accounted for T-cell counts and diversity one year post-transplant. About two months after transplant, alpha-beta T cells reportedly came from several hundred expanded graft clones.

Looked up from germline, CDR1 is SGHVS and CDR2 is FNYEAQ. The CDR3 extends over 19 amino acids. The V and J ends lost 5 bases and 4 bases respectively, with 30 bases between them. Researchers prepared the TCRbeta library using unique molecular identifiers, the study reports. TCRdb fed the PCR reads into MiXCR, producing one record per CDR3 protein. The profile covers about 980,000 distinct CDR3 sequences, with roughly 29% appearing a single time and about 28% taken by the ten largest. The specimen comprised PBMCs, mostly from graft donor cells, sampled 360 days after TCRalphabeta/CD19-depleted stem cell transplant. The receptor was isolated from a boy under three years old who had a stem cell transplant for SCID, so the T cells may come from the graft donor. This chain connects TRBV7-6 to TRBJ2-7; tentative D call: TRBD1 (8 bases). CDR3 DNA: TGTGCCAGCAGCCTCCAATGGGGGGGGACAGGAAGGAGGGATTACGAGCAGTACTTC. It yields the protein CASSLQWGGTGRRDYEQYF. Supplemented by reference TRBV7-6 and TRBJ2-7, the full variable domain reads GAGVSQSPRYKVTKRGQDVALRCDPISGHVSLYWYRQALGQGPEFLTYFNYEAQQDKSGLPNDRFSAERPEGSISTLTIQRTEQRDSAMYRCASSLQWGGTGRRDYEQYFGPGTRLTVT.